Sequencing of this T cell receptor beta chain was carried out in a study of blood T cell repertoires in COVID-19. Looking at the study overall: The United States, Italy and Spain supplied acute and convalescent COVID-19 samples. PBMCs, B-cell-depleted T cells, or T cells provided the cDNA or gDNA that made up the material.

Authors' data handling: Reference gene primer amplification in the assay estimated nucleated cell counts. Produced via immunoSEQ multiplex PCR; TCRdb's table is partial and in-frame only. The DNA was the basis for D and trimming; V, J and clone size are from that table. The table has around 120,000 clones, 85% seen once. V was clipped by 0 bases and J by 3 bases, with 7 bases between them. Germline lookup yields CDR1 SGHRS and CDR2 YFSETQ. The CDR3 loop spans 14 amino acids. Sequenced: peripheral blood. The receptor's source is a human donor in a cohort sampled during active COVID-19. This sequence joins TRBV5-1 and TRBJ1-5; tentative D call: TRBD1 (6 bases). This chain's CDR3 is CASSLGQANQPQHF. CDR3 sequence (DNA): TGCGCCAGCAGCTTGGGACAGGCCAATCAGCCCCAGCATTTT.